Shown below are 2 T cell receptor beta chains from a single sample sequenced in a study of T cell changes during pregnancy in multiple sclerosis (dated by TCRdb to 2018 to 2020). Library preparation was by the immunoSEQ multiplex PCR assay. The source is immuneACCESS, and TCRdb retained only in-frame sequences with V and J called. Part of the clones is not carried over; for the studies checked, unresolved V genes explain less than half of this, and the remainder is unexplained. A total of tens of thousands of clones appear in this sample, roughly 93% of them only once. Together, the top ten hold approximately 2.5% of the sample. The specimen comprised peripheral blood, sampled in the second trimester of pregnancy. The source of these receptors is a female donor with multiple sclerosis, enrolled in a pregnancy study.

The chain's CDR3 is CASSLTSDEQYF. In nucleotides, the CDR3 is TGCGCCAGCAGCTTGACCAGCGACGAGCAGTACTTC. V usage is TRBV5-1 and J usage is TRBJ2-7; D remains unclear. The germline V and J ends were trimmed by 1 base and 5 bases, with 7 bases remaining between them. CDR1 and CDR2 from the germline V gene are SGHRS and YFSETQ. This CDR3 comprises 12 residues.

In this sample, this clone turned up once. This chain joins TRBV5-6 and TRBJ1-1; the D gene is possibly TRBD1 (5 bases). The CDR3 covers 13 residues. Germline assignment: CDR1 SGHDT and CDR2 YYEEEE. V was shortened by 0 bases and J by 3 bases, with 6 bases between the two germline ends. The CDR3 loop is CASSLVQDTEAFF. CDR3 bases: TGTGCCAGCAGCTTGGTACAGGACACTGAAGCTTTCTTT.